The rows below give T cell receptor beta chains drawn from one sample of a study of T-cell reconstitution after alpha-beta-depleted transplantation in children. One entry per CDR3 protein, called by TCRdb with MiXCR from the PCR reads. The table records 250,000 to 300,000 distinct CDR3 sequences, around 7.1% of them present only once. The source was peripheral blood, collected 360 days after TCRalphabeta/CD19-depleted stem cell transplant. The receptor source for this set is a female patient aged 2-9 years who had a stem cell transplant for Fanconi anemia, so the T cells may come from the graft donor. Each CDR3 is given with its conserved first and last residue. D genes are given only for firm matches. The size entry is marked missing in some rows and otherwise reads once, few, many or a size class.

>NA|few|TRBV5-1|TRBJ1-1
CASSLGVPRGGSMNTEAFF
TGCGCCAGCAGCTTGGGGGTTCCAAGGGGGGGATCGATGAACACTGAAGCTTTCTTT
>NA|many|TRBV27|TRBJ2-5
CASSFLSRIGRGETQYF
TGTGCCAGCAGCTTTCTGAGTCGTATAGGGAGGGGGGAGACCCAGTACTTC
>TRBD1|NA|TRBV6-5|TRBJ2-7
CASSYSSGDRDYEQYF
TGTGCCAGCAGTTACTCTTCTGGGGACAGGGACTACGAGCAGTACTTC
>NA|many|TRBV6-5|TRBJ1-3
CASSFSGATSGNTIYF
TGTGCCAGCAGTTTCTCAGGGGCTACTTCTGGAAACACCATATATTTT
>NA|NA|TRBV27|TRBJ2-2
CASKRGGGQNTGELFF
TGTGCCAGCAAAAGGGGGGGGGGACAGAACACCGGGGAGCTGTTTTTT
>NA|NA|TRBV7-3|TRBJ2-3
CASSLGGRADTQYF
TGTGCCAGCAGCTTAGGGGGGCGGGCAGATACGCAGTATTTT
>NA|few|TRBV30|TRBJ1-1
CVWGQTNTEAFF
TGTGTTTGGGGGCAGACGAACACTGAAGCTTTCTTT
>NA|many|TRBV18|TRBJ2-7
CASSPLRRDEQYF
TGTGCCAGCTCACCGCTCCGCAGGGACGAGCAGTACTTC
>NA|few|TRBV10-1|TRBJ1-1
CASSESGGLSSEAFF
TGCGCCAGCAGTGAGTCGGGAGGATTGTCGAGTGAAGCTTTCTTT
>TRBD2|few|TRBV20-1|TRBJ2-1
CSARGGGAYEQFF
TGCAGTGCTAGAGGCGGGGGGGCCTATGAGCAGTTCTTC
>NA|NA|TRBV18|TRBJ2-7
CASSPYSGSQPYEQYF
TGTGCCAGCTCCCCTTACAGTGGGTCTCAACCCTACGAGCAGTACTTC
>NA|NA|TRBV4-3|TRBJ1-5
CASSPLGYQPQHF
TGCGCCAGCAGCCCTCTCGGGTATCAGCCCCAGCATTTT
>NA|NA|TRBV28|TRBJ1-3
CASGGGVPSGNTIYF
TGTGCCAGCGGTGGGGGGGTACCCTCTGGAAACACCATATATTTT
>NA|NA|TRBV27|TRBJ2-6
CASSSRVGHSGANVLTF
TGTGCCAGCAGTTCGCGGGTCGGTCACTCTGGGGCCAACGTCCTGACTTTC
>NA|many|TRBV5-6|TRBJ1-6
CASSLRQGRSPLHF
TGTGCCAGCAGCTTGAGGCAGGGTCGTTCACCCCTCCACTTT
>NA|few|TRBV7-8|TRBJ2-5
CASSLRGWRGGDGETQYF
TGTGCCAGCAGCTTAAGGGGTTGGAGGGGGGGGGATGGGGAGACCCAGTACTTC